This T cell receptor (beta chain) was captured by sequencing in a study of siplizumab effects on memory and regulatory T cells. Study outcomes and limitations: Naive T cells looked more diverse than memory cells and looked like major alloresponse contributors.

Produced via immunoSEQ multiplex PCR; TCRdb's table is partial and in-frame only. The data show tens of thousands of clones, 95% to 97% seen once. V lost 4 bases to trimming and J lost 4 bases, with 10 bases between them. Germline assignment: CDR1 SGHTA and CDR2 FQGNSA. The CDR3 consists of 13 residues. Turning to this clone: Its specificity is not known.

This TCR was recovered from a human donor in good health. The rearrangement joins TRBV7-2 to TRBJ2-5; no firm D call. The sample consisted of naive CD4+ T cells sorted from blood. CDR3 nucleotides: TGTGCCAGCAGCTCGAGGACCCCAGAGACCCAGTACTTC. Its translation: CASSSRTPETQYF.